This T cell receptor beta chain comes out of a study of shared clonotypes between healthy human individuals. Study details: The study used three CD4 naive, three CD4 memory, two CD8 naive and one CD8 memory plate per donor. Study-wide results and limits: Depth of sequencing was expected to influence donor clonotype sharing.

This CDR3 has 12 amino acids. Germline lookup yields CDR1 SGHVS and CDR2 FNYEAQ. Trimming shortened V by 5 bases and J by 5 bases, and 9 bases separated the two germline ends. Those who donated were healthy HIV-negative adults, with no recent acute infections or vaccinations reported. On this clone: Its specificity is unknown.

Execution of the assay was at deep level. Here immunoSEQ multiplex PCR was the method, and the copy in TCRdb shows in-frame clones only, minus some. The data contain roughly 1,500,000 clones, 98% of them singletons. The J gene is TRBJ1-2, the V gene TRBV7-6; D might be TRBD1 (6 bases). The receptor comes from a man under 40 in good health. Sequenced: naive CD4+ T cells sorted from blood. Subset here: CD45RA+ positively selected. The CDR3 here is CASSQTGYGYTF. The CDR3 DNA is TGTGCCAGCAGCCAAACAGGGTATGGCTACACCTTC.